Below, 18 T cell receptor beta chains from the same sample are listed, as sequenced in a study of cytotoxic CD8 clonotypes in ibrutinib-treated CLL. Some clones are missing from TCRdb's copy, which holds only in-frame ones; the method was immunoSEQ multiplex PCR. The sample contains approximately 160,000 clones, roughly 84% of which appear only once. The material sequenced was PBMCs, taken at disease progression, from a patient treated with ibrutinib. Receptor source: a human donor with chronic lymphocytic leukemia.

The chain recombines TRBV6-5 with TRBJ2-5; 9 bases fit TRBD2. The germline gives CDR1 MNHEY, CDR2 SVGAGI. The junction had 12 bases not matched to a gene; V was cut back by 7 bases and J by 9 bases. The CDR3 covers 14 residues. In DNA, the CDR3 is TGTGCCAGCACCACAACTAGCGGCGGGGGGGCCCAGTACTTC. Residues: CASTTTSGGGAQYF.

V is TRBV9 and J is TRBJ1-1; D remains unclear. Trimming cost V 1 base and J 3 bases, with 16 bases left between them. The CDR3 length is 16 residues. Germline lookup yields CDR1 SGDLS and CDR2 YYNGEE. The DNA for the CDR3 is TGTGCCAGCAGCGTAAGCCCCTTAAGAGGGTACACTGAAGCTTTCTTT. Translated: CASSVSPLRGYTEAFF. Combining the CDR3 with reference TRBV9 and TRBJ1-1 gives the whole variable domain DSGVTQTPKHLITATGQRVTLRCSPRSGDLSVYWYQQSLDQGLQFLIQYYNGEERAKGNILERFSAQQFPDLHSELNLSSLELGDSALYFCASSVSPLRGYTEAFFGQGTRLTVV.

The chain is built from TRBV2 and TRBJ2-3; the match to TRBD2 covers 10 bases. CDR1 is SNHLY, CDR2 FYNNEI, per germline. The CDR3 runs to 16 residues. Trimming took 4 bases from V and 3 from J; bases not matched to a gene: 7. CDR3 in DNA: TGTGCCAGCAGTGCGAAACTAGCGGGAAAGACAGATACGCAGTATTTT. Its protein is CASSAKLAGKTDTQYF.

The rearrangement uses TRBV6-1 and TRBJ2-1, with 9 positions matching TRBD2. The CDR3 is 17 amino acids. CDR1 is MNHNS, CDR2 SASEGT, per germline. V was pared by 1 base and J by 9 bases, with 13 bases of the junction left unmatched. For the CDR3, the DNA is TGTGCCAGCAGTGAAGGCCCCGTCAGCGGGAGGAGGACTGAGCAGTTCTTC. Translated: CASSEGPVSGRRTEQFF.

CDR3 sequence: CASSAIQGNTEAFF. Written as DNA, the CDR3 is TGTGCCAGCAGCGCTATCCAGGGGAACACTGAAGCTTTCTTT. The chain has TRBV6-6 and TRBJ1-1, with a tentative D call TRBD1 (5 bases). CDR3 length equals 14 residues. Trimming pared 6 bases from V and 1 base from J, leaving 12 bases between. CDR1 is MNHNY and CDR2 is SVGAGI in the germline V gene (reference sequence).

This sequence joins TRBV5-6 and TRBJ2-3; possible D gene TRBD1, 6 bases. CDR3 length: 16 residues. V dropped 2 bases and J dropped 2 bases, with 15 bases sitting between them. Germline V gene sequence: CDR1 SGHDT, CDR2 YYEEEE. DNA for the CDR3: TGTGCCAGCAGCTTTGATGAGACAGGAGACACAGATACGCAGTATTTT. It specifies CASSFDETGDTDTQYF.

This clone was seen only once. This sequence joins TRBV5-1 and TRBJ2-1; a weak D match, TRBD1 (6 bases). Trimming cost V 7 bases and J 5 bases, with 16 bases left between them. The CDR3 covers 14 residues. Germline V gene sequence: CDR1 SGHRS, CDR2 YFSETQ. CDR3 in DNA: TGCGCCAGCTCCCGGGACACGGGCCACAATGAGCAGTTCTTC. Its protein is CASSRDTGHNEQFF.

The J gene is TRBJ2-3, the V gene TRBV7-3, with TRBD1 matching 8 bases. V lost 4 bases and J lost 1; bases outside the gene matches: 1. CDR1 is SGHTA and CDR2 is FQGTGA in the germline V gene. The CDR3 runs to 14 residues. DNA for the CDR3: TGTGCCAGCAGCTCGGACAGGGGCACAGATACGCAGTATTTT. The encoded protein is CASSSDRGTDTQYF.

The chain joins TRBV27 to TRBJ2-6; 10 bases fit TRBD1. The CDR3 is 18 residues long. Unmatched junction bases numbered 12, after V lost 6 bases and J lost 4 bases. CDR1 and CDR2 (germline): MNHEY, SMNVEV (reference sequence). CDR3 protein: CASSPDRGRGGGANVLTF. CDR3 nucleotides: TGTGCCAGCAGCCCAGACAGGGGGCGGGGTGGAGGGGCCAACGTCCTGACTTTC.

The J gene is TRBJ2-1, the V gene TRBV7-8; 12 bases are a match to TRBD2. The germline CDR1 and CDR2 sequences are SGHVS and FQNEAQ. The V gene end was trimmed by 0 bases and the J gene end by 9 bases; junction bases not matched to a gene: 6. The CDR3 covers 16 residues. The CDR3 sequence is CASSLARLAGAGEQFF. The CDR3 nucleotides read TGTGCCAGCAGCTTAGCGCGACTAGCGGGAGCGGGTGAGCAGTTCTTC.

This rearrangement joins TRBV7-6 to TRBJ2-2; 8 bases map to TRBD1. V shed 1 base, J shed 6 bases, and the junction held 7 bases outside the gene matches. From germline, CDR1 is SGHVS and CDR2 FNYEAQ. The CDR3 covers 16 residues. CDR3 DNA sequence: TGTGCCAGCAGCTTAGGAGGGGGACAGGTGGCCGGGGAGCTGTTTTTT. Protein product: CASSLGGGQVAGELFF.

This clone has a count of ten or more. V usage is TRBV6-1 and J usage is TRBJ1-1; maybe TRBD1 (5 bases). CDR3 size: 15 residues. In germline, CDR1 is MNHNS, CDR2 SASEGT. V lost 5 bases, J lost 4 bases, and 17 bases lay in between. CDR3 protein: CASSLSPGEGTEAFF. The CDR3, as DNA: TGTGCCAGCAGTCTCTCCCCGGGGGAGGGCACTGAAGCTTTCTTT.

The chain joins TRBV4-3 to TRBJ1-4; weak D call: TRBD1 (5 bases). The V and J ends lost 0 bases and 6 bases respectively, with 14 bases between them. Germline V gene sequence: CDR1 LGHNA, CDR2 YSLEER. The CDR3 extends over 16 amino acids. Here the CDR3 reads CASSQDFGGFDEKLFF. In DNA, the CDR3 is TGCGCCAGCAGCCAAGACTTCGGGGGATTTGATGAAAAACTGTTTTTT.

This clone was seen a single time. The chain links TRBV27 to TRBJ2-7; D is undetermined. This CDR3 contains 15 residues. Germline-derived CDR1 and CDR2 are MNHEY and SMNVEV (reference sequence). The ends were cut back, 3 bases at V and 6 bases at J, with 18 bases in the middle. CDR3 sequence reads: CASSFVVSPGVEQYF. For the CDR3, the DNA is TGTGCCAGCAGTTTTGTCGTGAGTCCTGGAGTCGAGCAGTACTTC.

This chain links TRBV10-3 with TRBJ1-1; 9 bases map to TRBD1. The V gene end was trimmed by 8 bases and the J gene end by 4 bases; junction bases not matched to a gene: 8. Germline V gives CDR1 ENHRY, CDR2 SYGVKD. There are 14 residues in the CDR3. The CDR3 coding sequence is TGTGCCATCGGATCGGGACAGGGAGGCACTGAAGCTTTCTTT. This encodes CAIGSGQGGTEAFF.

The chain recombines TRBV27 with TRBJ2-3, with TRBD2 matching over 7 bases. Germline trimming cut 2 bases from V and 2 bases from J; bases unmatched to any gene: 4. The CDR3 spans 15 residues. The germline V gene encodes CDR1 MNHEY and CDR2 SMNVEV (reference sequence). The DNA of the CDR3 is TGTGCCAGCAGTTTAATGCTAGCGGTCACAGATACGCAGTATTTT. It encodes CASSLMLAVTDTQYF.

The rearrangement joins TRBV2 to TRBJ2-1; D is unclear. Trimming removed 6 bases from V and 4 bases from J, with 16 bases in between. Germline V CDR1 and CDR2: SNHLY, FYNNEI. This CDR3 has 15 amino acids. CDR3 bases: TGTGCCAGCAGAAGGGAACAGACCTATTACAATGAGCAGTTCTTC. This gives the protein CASRREQTYYNEQFF.

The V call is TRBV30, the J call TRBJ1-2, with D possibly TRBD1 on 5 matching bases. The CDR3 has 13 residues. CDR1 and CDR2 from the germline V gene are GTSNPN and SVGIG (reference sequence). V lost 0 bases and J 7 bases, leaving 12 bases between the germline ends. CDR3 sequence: CAWSVKRGVGYTF. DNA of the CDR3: TGTGCCTGGAGTGTAAAGCGGGGGGTTGGCTACACCTTC.